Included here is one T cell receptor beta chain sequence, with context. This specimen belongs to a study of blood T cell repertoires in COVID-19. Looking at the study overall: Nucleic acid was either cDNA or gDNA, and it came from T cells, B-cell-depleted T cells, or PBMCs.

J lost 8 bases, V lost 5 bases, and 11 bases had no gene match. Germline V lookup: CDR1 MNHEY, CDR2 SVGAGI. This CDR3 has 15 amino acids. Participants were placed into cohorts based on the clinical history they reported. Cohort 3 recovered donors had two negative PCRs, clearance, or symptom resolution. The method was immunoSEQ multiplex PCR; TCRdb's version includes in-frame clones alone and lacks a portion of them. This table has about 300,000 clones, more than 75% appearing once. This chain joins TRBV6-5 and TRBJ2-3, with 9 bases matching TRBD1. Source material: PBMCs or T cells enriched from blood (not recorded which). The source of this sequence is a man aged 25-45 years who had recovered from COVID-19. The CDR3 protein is CASSPIGTGISTQYF. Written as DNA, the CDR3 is TGTGCCAGCAGTCCGATCGGGACAGGGATTTCTACGCAGTATTTT.